This TCR beta chain was sequenced for a study of radiation and T cells in renal cell carcinoma. Study observations and caveats: From baseline, blood top tumor clonotypes peaked at 2 weeks post-radiation. Pretreatment tumor biopsies were lacking, so baseline clonotypes are unknown.

The germline gives CDR1 SGHNT, CDR2 YYREEE (reference sequence). Trimming took 0 bases from V and 7 from J, leaving 14 bases between them. The CDR3 runs 14 residues. Stated time point: blood 2 weeks post-SBRT. The sample's treatment: 15 Gy SBRT to primary tumor, nephrectomy 4 weeks later. The tumor was a clear cell renal cell carcinoma. Repertoires were generated with immunoSEQ multiplex PCR, while TCRdb's copy carries only in-frame clones and drops some. In the table there are 100,000 to 150,000 clones, around 89% of which are singletons. Remarks on this clone: The antigen is unknown.

The origin of this receptor is a woman in her sixties or seventies with renal cell carcinoma. Sequenced here: blood, sampled from a patient whose treatment included radiotherapy and nephrectomy. This chain links TRBV5-4 with TRBJ2-7; possibly TRBD1 for D (6 bases). CDR3 region: CASSLDQGPGEQYF. Here the CDR3 DNA reads TGTGCCAGCAGCTTGGATCAGGGGCCGGGGGAGCAGTACTTC.